This TCR beta chain was identified in a study of cytomegalovirus exposure and HLA in healthy donors. Broader study findings: In a later analysis, at a false discovery rate of 0.05, fewer than 20,000 TCR beta sequences matched HLA alleles. Most TCR beta V segments were productive about 87% or about 30% of the time in an earlier analysis. Per published reports, the classifier diagnosed cytomegalovirus status with high specificity and sensitivity.

This CDR3 has 20 amino acids. Per germline, CDR1 SGHAT and CDR2 FQNNGV. The V gene end was trimmed by 0 bases and the J gene end by 0 bases; junction bases not matched to a gene: 15. This PCR relied on a set of 60 Vbeta primers and 13 Jbeta primers. The assay was immunoSEQ multiplex PCR, and TCRdb's table has in-frame clones only and misses some. The data show around 280,000 clones, roughly 89% seen once. Comment on this clone: As yet, its antigen is unknown.

The V gene is TRBV11-2, the J gene TRBJ2-3; 7 bases agree with TRBD2. The sample was PBMCs. The sequence derives from a woman aged 18-35 years in good health and CMV-seronegative. The CDR3 is CASSLDSLGRGHPSTDTQYF. In nucleotides, the CDR3 is TGTGCCAGCAGCTTAGATTCCCTGGGGAGGGGCCATCCTAGCACAGATACGCAGTATTTT.